The 22 T cell receptor beta chains given below trace back to one sample, sequenced in a study of radiotherapy plus CTLA-4 blockade in lung cancer. Repertoires were generated with immunoSEQ multiplex PCR, while TCRdb's copy carries only in-frame clones and drops some. The repertoire consists of some 120,000 clones, with around 84% occurring once and the leading ten covering roughly 3.1%. Sequencing used peripheral blood, obtained from a patient treated with radiotherapy plus ipilimumab. The receptors were sampled from a human donor with non-small cell lung cancer that progressed on radiotherapy plus ipilimumab. Some clones in this sample may be carry-over from other donors' samples.

This clone has just a few counts. The chain employs TRBV2 and TRBJ2-7; the D gene could be TRBD1 or TRBD2 (7 bases each). Germline V gene lookup returns CDR1 SNHLY and CDR2 FYNNEI. Trimming shortened V by 6 bases and J by 3 bases, and 15 bases separated the two germline ends. The CDR3 is 14 amino acids. This CDR3 reads CASRGGRGVYEQYF. In DNA form, the CDR3 reads TGTGCCAGCAGAGGGGGCCGGGGGGTCTACGAGCAGTACTTC.

For the CDR3, the DNA is TGCAGCGGAGGGTCCGGACAGGGGGCTGGTGAAGCTTTCTTT. Protein: CSGGSGQGAGEAFF. The V gene is TRBV29-1, the J gene TRBJ1-1, with TRBD1 identical over 11 bases. After removal of 7 bases from V and 7 bases from J, the junction contained 11 bases not matched to a gene. CDR3 length equals 14 residues. The germline CDR1 and CDR2 sequences are SQVTM and ANQGSEA.

The chain joins TRBV5-1 to TRBJ2-5; D is unresolved. The CDR3 extends over 14 amino acids. Trimming took off 0 bases at V and 1 base at J, with 7 bases between the two ends. In germline, CDR1 is SGHRS, CDR2 YFSETQ. The CDR3 sequence: CASSLAQPQETQYF. CDR3 DNA: TGCGCCAGCAGCTTGGCACAGCCCCAAGAGACCCAGTACTTC.

The genes are TRBV30 and TRBJ1-6; no firm D call. The CDR3 sequence is 14 residues long. With 0 bases removed from V and 7 bases from J, the gap between germline ends came to 10 bases. Germline assignment: CDR1 GTSNPN and CDR2 SVGIG (reference sequence). CDR3 region: CAWSVLNGNSPLHF. The CDR3 DNA sequence: TGTGCCTGGAGTGTACTTAACGGGAATTCACCCCTCCACTTT.

V gene TRBV7-2 combines with J gene TRBJ1-4; 7 bases fit TRBD1. Germline V CDR1 and CDR2: SGHTA, FQGNSA. The CDR3 loop spans 18 amino acids. The DNA of the CDR3 is TGTGCTAACCCCCAACGGGAGGCAGGGGGACTAACTAATGAAAAACTGTTTTTT. It translates to CANPQREAGGLTNEKLFF.

The chain employs TRBV5-4 and TRBJ1-2; TRBD1 might be the D (5 bases). The CDR3 spans 12 residues. From germline, CDR1 is SGHNT and CDR2 YYREEE (reference sequence). The V end was cut by 4 bases, the J end by 5 bases, with 9 bases between. The CDR3 nucleotides are TGTGCCAGCAGCGTGGGGGAATATGGCTACACCTTC. Translated: CASSVGEYGYTF.

The genes are TRBV7-9 and TRBJ2-4; no clear D. The CDR3 is made up of 15 amino acids. Trimming took off 5 bases at V and 8 bases at J, with 19 bases between the two ends. Germline lookup yields CDR1 SEHNR and CDR2 FQNEAQ (reference sequence). Here the CDR3 reads CASSLPRAPEDIQYF. The CDR3 nucleotides read TGTGCCAGCAGCCTACCCCGGGCTCCCGAAGACATTCAGTACTTC.

The chain is built from TRBV28 and TRBJ1-6; D not certain. Germline assignment: CDR1 MDHEN and CDR2 SYDVKM. Trimming stripped 4 bases from V and 0 bases from J, with 7 bases between. CDR3 length equals 15 residues. This chain's CDR3 is CASSSDSSYNSPLHF. In nucleotides, the CDR3 is TGTGCCAGCAGTTCAGATTCCTCCTATAATTCACCCCTCCACTTT.

The genes are TRBV5-1 and TRBJ2-1; a weak D match, TRBD2 (7 bases). Germline values: CDR1 SGHRS, CDR2 YFSETQ. V was pared by 7 bases and J by 0 bases, with 14 bases between. The CDR3 is 15 residues long. The chain's CDR3 is CASSGEGSSYNEQFF. CDR3 nucleotides: TGCGCCAGCTCAGGGGAGGGGAGCTCCTACAATGAGCAGTTCTTC.

This clone was found once. The rearrangement joins TRBV23-1 to TRBJ2-7; no definite D call. TRBV23-1 is reported as an ORF; its role is uncertain. V lost 2 bases, J lost 3 bases, and 14 bases lay in between. The CDR3 consists of 15 residues. CDR3 coding DNA: TGCGCCAGCAGTCAAAAGGGTTTCAAGAACTACGAGCAGTACTTC. Its protein is CASSQKGFKNYEQYF.

V and J are TRBV19 and TRBJ1-2, with D perhaps matching TRBD1 (5 bases). CDR1 is LNHDA, CDR2 SQIVND, per germline (reference sequence). V dropped 4 bases and J dropped 7 bases, with 25 bases sitting between them. This CDR3 has 17 amino acids. CDR3 residues: CASSSTRGGQGLGGYTF. The CDR3 DNA reads TGTGCCAGTAGTAGTACGCGAGGTGGACAAGGACTGGGTGGCTACACCTTC.

This clone was observed once. The chain employs TRBV5-1 and TRBJ1-1; D gene uncertain. Trimming cost V 8 bases and J 2 bases, with 22 bases left between them. This CDR3 has 16 amino acids. Germline V lookup: CDR1 SGHRS, CDR2 YFSETQ. DNA for the CDR3: TGCGCCAGTGCCCGGCAAGGTGGGGTAGAAAACACTGAAGCTTTCTTT. This codes for CASARQGGVENTEAFF.

This sequence joins TRBV5-4 and TRBJ1-2; D gene ambiguous. The CDR3 runs to 14 residues. Germline V gene sequence: CDR1 SGHNT, CDR2 YYREEE (reference sequence). Between the trimmed V and J ends, which lost 0 bases and 3 bases, there was a span of 9 bases. The CDR3 loop is CASSLGSKYYGYTF. In DNA form, the CDR3 reads TGTGCCAGCAGCTTGGGCAGTAAATACTATGGCTACACCTTC.

The chain carries TRBV7-2 and TRBJ1-1, with no clear D. The germline V and J ends were trimmed by 0 bases and 7 bases, with 6 bases remaining between them. Germline CDR1 SGHTA, CDR2 FQGNSA. There are 12 residues in the CDR3. CDR3 nucleotide sequence: TGTGCCAGCAGCTTAGCGCGGGTTGAAGCTTTCTTT. Encoded protein: CASSLARVEAFF.

This chain uses TRBV27 with TRBJ1-5; D unclear. V gave up 6 bases and J gave up 4 bases, with 16 bases separating them. This CDR3 comprises 15 residues. CDR1 is MNHEY, CDR2 SMNVEV, per germline (reference sequence). The CDR3 spells CASRPVGEGNQPQHF. In DNA form, the CDR3 reads TGTGCCAGCAGGCCGGTGGGAGAAGGGAATCAGCCCCAGCATTTT.

The chain joins TRBV4-2 to TRBJ2-3, with 8 bases identical to TRBD1. This CDR3 spans 16 amino acids. The V gene's germline CDR1 is LGHNA and CDR2 YNFKEQ. Germline trimming cut 4 bases from V and 3 bases from J; bases unmatched to any gene: 9. The CDR3 loop reads CASSPWTGSGTDTQYF. CDR3 coding DNA: TGTGCCAGCAGCCCCTGGACAGGGTCAGGAACAGATACGCAGTATTTT.

Here the CDR3 DNA reads TGTGCCAGTAGTATCCTACAAAACACCGGGGAGCTGTTTTTT. Translating it yields CASSILQNTGELFF. The chain has TRBV19 and TRBJ2-2; D gene uncertain. CDR3 size: 14 residues. The germline CDR1 and CDR2 sequences are LNHDA and SQIVND (reference sequence). V dropped 3 bases and J dropped 2 bases, with 7 bases sitting between them.

This chain joins TRBV5-6 and TRBJ2-7; D might be TRBD1 (5 bases). The CDR3 sequence is 14 residues long. Germline loops: CDR1 SGHDT, CDR2 YYEEEE. Deletions cut 0 bases from V and 5 bases from J, with 12 bases between. CDR3 region: CASSLVAGPDEQYF. The CDR3 region has the DNA TGTGCCAGCAGCTTGGTCGCAGGGCCGGACGAGCAGTACTTC. Combining the CDR3 with reference TRBV5-6 and TRBJ2-7 gives the whole variable domain DAGVTQSPTHLIKTRGQQVTLRCSPKSGHDTVSWYQQALGQGPQFIFQYYEEEERQRGNFPDRFSGHQFPNYSSELNVNALLLGDSALYLCASSLVAGPDEQYFGPGTRLTVT.

This clone was recorded a few times. The rearrangement links TRBV10-3 to TRBJ2-3; 15 positions match TRBD2. CDR1 ENHRY and CDR2 SYGVKD come from the germline V gene. The length of the CDR3 is 16 residues. J was trimmed by 4 bases and V by 8 bases; bases with no gene match: 7. The CDR3 protein is CAISGLAGGRADTQYF. The CDR3 DNA is TGTGCCATCTCGGGACTAGCGGGGGGAAGGGCAGATACGCAGTATTTT.

The chain couples TRBV27 to TRBJ2-3; TRBD2 matches 8 bases. Trimming removed 10 bases from V and 3 bases from J; junction bases left unmatched: 9. The CDR3 loop spans 14 amino acids. Germline loops: CDR1 MNHEY, CDR2 SMNVEV (reference sequence). The chain's CDR3 is CAIRRASGTDTQYF. The CDR3 DNA is TGTGCCATCAGGAGGGCTAGCGGGACAGATACGCAGTATTTT.

The chain has TRBV9 and TRBJ2-4; weak D call: TRBD2 (6 bases). CDR3 length equals 14 residues. Germline CDR1 and CDR2: SGDLS and YYNGEE. Trimming removed 0 bases from V and 8 bases from J, with 12 bases in between. The CDR3 loop is CASSVDEGRYIQYF. The DNA of the CDR3 is TGTGCCAGCAGCGTAGATGAGGGGAGGTACATTCAGTACTTC.

The chain is built from TRBV5-1 and TRBJ2-7; 9 nucleotides line up with TRBD2. With 2 bases clipped from V and 0 bases from J, the junction kept 3 bases outside the gene matches. Germline V gene sequence: CDR1 SGHRS, CDR2 YFSETQ. The CDR3 covers 15 residues. DNA for the CDR3: TGCGCCAGCAGCTTACGCGGGGGGGTCTCCTACGAGCAGTACTTC. This translates into CASSLRGGVSYEQYF. The full variable domain, in which reference TRBV5-1 and TRBJ2-7 provide the parts outside the CDR3, is KAGVTQTPRYLIKTRGQQVTLSCSPISGHRSVSWYQQTPGQGLQFLFEYFSETQRNKGNFPGRFSGRQFSNSRSEMNVSTLELGDSALYLCASSLRGGVSYEQYFGPGTRLTVT.